The rows below give T cell receptor beta chains drawn from one sample of a study of cytomegalovirus exposure and HLA in healthy donors. The data were produced by immunoSEQ multiplex PCR, yet TCRdb's version contains in-frame clones alone and is incomplete. The repertoire holds over 100,000 clones, with about 86% as singletons. Sequences were obtained from PBMCs. Source of these receptors: a woman aged 25 to 39 in good health and CMV-seronegative. CDR3s include the opening cysteine and the closing phenylalanine or tryptophan. D genes are given only for firm matches.

TRBV11-2,TRBJ2-4,-,CASSSYSGALAKNIQYF
TRBV18,TRBJ1-2,-,CASSQYAQDNAPYGYTF
TRBV5-1,TRBJ2-1,-,CASSLADMNEQFF
TRBV10-2,TRBJ2-7,TRBD1,CASSEGRGSYEQYF
TRBV14,TRBJ1-1,-,CASSRDMGTEAFF
TRBV15,TRBJ2-7,TRBD1,CATSRDRGLYEQYF
TRBV10-1,TRBJ2-5,TRBD1,CASSGQDRETQYF
TRBV5-1,TRBJ2-4,TRBD2,CASSYGLEKNIQYF
TRBV7-2,TRBJ2-3,TRBD2,CASSPGLALDTQYF
TRBV7-9,TRBJ2-4,TRBD2,CASSSGLASAKNIQYF
TRBV10-3,TRBJ2-2,TRBD2,CAIRASHLAGVGTGELFF
TRBV29-1,TRBJ2-5,TRBD2,CSVTLAGDGTQYF
TRBV10-2,TRBJ1-1,-,CASSPVITGRANTEAFF
TRBV27,TRBJ2-7,-,CASSRSSGDPTYEQYF
TRBV28,TRBJ1-2,-,CASTWSGGIGGYTF
TRBV5-6,TRBJ1-1,TRBD1,CASSLVQGGNTEAFF
TRBV5-6,TRBJ1-6,TRBD1,CASSLERYRGNSPLHF
TRBV11-2,TRBJ2-3,TRBD2,CASSPTSGYTDTQYF
TRBV29-1,TRBJ2-7,-,CSVLDSGWEQYF
TRBV9,TRBJ2-5,TRBD1,CASSGTGAWETQYF
TRBV14,TRBJ2-7,-,CASSQFFTGVPSREQYF
TRBV7-2,TRBJ2-5,-,CASSLQIAKETQYF
TRBV9,TRBJ2-3,-,CASSPVLVRTDTQYF
TRBV18,TRBJ2-7,TRBD2,CASSPASGTSGYEQYF
TRBV19,TRBJ2-5,TRBD1,CASSIGQGEGETQYF
TRBV29-1,TRBJ1-1,-,CSAAGRTNTEAFF
TRBV2,TRBJ1-1,TRBD1,CASSPQGLNTEAFF
TRBV7-9,TRBJ2-4,-,CASSAGTQQNIQYF
TRBV6-6,TRBJ1-2,TRBD1,CASSPTGGGYGYTF
TRBV19,TRBJ2-2,TRBD1,CASTRRDRLNTGELFF
TRBV6-6,TRBJ2-7,-,CASSYPTGPAYEQYF
TRBV29-1,TRBJ2-7,-,CSVEAFGAYEQYF
TRBV4-2,TRBJ2-3,-,CASSQDLGRKRARLGTDTQYF
TRBV5-1,TRBJ2-1,-,CASSSTQDWGEQFF
TRBV11-3,TRBJ2-3,TRBD2,CASSLRGAGDTDTQYF
TRBV4-1,TRBJ1-5,-,CASSPQFPYHQPQHF
TRBV15,TRBJ1-4,TRBD1,CATSRAIRETGRLFF
TRBV28,TRBJ1-6,-,CASSVQGIYSPLHF
TRBV19,TRBJ2-3,-,CASKKRGTDTQYF
TRBV15,TRBJ2-7,TRBD2,CATSRDRTSSYEQYF
TRBV2,TRBJ2-1,TRBD2,CASSEGLAANNEQFF
TRBV4-2,TRBJ2-1,TRBD2,CASSTPTSGRYNEQFF
TRBV5-8,TRBJ2-3,-,CASSLWRADSDTQYF
TRBV9,TRBJ2-2,-,CASSVRAGELFF
TRBV30,TRBJ2-3,-,CAWSVGATDTQYF
TRBV5-1,TRBJ2-3,TRBD1,CASSLEGQSHTDTQYF
TRBV7-8,TRBJ2-7,TRBD2,CASSRGTSGRMNSYEQYF
TRBV6-5,TRBJ2-1,TRBD2,CASSYKAGHNEQFF
TRBV5-8,TRBJ2-7,-,CASSLDRSYEQYF
TRBV4-1,TRBJ2-1,-,CASSQGIEYNEQFF
TRBV19,TRBJ2-3,TRBD2,CASRSAGATDTQYF
TRBV11-3,TRBJ2-5,TRBD2,CASLPGGGLKETQYF
TRBV5-1,TRBJ2-2,TRBD1,CASSWWTGANTGELFF